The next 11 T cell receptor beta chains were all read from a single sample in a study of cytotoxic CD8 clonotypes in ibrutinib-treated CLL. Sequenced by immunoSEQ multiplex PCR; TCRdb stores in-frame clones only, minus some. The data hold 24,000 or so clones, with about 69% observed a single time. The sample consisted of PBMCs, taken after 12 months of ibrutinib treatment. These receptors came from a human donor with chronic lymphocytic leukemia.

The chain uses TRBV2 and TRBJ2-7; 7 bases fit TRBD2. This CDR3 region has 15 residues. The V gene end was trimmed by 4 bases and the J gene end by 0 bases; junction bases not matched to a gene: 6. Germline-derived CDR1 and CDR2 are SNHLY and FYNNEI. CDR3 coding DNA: TGTGCCAGCAGTGCCGCTAGCGGTTACTCCTACGAGCAGTACTTC. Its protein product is CASSAASGYSYEQYF.

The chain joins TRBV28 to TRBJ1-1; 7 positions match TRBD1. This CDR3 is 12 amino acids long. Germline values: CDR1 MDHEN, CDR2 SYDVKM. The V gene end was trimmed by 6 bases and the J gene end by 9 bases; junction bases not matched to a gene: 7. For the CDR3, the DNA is TGTGCCAGCAGGGACAGGAGGTTAAAAGCTTTCTTT. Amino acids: CASRDRRLKAFF.

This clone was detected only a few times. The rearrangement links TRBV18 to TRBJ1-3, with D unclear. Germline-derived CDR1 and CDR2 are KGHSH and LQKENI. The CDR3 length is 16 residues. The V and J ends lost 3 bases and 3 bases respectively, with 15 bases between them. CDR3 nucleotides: TGTGCCAGCTCACCGGGGTTTCGGTTCGGTGGAAACACCATATATTTT. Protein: CASSPGFRFGGNTIYF.

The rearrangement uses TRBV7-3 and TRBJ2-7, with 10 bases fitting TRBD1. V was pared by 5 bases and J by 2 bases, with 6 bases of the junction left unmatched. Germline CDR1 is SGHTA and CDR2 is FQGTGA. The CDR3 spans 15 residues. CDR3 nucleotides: TGTGCCAGCAGCCCGGACAGGGGGTTCACCTACGAGCAGTACTTC. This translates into CASSPDRGFTYEQYF.

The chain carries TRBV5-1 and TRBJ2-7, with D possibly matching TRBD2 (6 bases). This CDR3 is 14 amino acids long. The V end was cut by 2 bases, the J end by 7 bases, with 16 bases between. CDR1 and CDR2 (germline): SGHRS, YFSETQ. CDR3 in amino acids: CASSLRRTIEEQYF. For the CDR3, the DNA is TGCGCCAGCAGCTTACGGCGGACTATAGAAGAGCAGTACTTC. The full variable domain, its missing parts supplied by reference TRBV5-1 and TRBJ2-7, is KAGVTQTPRYLIKTRGQQVTLSCSPISGHRSVSWYQQTPGQGLQFLFEYFSETQRNKGNFPGRFSGRQFSNSRSEMNVSTLELGDSALYLCASSLRRTIEEQYFGPGTRLTVT.

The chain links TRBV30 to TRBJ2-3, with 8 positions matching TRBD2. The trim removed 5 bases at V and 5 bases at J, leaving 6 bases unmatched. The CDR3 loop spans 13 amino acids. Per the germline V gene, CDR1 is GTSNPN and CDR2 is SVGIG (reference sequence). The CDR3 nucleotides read TGTGCCTGGTCCACGGGGGGGGGAGATACGCAGTATTTT. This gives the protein CAWSTGGGDTQYF.

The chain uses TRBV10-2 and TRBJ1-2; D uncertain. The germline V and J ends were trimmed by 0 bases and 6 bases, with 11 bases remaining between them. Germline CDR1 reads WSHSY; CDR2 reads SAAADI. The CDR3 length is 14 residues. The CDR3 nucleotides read TGCGCCAGCAGTGAGTCGACTCGGGCGGATGGCTACACCTTC. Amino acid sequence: CASSESTRADGYTF.

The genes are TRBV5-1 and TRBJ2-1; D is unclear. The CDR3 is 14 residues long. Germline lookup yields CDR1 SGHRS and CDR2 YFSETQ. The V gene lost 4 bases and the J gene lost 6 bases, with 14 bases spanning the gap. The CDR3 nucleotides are TGCGCCAGCAGCACCAATTCCCATCCCAATGAGCAGTTCTTC. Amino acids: CASSTNSHPNEQFF.

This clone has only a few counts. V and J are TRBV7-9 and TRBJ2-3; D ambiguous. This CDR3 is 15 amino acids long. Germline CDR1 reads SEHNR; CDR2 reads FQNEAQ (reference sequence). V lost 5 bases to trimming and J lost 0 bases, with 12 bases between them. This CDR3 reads CASSPYGRSTDTQYF. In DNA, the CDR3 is TGTGCCAGCAGCCCGTATGGCCGTAGCACAGATACGCAGTATTTT.

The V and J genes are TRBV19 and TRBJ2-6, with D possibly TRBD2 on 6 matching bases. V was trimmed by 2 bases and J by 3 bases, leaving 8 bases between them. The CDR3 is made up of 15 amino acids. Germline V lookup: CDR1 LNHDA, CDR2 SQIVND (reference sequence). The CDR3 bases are TGTGCCAGTAGTATACAGGGAGGTGGGGCCAACGTCCTGACTTTC. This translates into CASSIQGGGANVLTF.

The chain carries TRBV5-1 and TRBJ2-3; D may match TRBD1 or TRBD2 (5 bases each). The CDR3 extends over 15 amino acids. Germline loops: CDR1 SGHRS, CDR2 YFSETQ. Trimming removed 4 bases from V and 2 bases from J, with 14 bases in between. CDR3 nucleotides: TGCGCCAGCAGCACCGGGACGGTACTCACAGATACGCAGTATTTT. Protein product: CASSTGTVLTDTQYF.